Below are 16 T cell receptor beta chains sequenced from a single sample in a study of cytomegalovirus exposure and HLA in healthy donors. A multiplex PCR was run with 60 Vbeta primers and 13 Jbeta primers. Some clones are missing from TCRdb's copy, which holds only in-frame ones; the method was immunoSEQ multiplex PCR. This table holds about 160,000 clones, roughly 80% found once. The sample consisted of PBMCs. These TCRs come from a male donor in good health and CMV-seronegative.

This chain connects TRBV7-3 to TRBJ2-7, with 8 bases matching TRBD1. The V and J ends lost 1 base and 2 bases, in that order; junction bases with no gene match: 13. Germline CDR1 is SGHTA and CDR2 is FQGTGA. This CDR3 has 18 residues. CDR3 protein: CASSLKDRELQETYEQYF. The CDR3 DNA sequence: TGTGCCAGCAGCTTAAAGGACAGGGAACTACAGGAGACCTACGAGCAGTACTTC.

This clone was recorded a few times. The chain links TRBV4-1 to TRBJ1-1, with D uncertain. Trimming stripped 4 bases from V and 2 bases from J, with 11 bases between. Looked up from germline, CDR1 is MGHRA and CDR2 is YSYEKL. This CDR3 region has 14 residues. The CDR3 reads CASSLRTGNTEAFF. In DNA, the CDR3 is TGCGCCAGCAGCCTTAGGACGGGAAACACTGAAGCTTTCTTT.

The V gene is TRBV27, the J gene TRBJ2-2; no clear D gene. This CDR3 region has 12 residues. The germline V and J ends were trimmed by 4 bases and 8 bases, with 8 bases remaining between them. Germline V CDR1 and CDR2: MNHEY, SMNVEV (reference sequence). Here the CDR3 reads CASSSSAGELFF. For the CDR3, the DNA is TGTGCCAGCAGTTCAAGCGCGGGGGAGCTGTTTTTT.

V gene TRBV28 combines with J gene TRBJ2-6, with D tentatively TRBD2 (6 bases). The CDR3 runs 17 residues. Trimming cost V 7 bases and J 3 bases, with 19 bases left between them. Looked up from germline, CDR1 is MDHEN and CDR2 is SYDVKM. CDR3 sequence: CASTRGRPGFGANVLTF. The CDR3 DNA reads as TGTGCCAGCACCAGAGGGAGGCCAGGGTTTGGGGCCAACGTCCTGACTTTC.

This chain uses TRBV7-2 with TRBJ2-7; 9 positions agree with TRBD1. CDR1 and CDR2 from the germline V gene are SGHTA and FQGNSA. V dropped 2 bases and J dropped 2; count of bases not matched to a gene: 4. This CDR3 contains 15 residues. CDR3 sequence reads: CASSLRTGETYEQYF. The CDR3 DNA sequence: TGTGCCAGCAGCTTAAGGACAGGGGAGACCTACGAGCAGTACTTC.

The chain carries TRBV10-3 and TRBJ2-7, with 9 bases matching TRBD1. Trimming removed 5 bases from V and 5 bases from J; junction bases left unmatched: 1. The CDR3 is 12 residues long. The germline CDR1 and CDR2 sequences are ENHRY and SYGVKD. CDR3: CAISWTGDEQYF. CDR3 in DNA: TGTGCCATCAGTTGGACAGGGGACGAGCAGTACTTC.

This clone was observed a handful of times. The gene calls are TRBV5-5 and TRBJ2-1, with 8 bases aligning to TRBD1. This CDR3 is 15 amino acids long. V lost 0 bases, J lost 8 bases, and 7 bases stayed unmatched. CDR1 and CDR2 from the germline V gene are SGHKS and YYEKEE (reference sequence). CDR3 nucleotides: TGTGCCAGCAGCTTGGTATCCCAGGGGGCTTATGAGCAGTTCTTC. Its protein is CASSLVSQGAYEQFF.

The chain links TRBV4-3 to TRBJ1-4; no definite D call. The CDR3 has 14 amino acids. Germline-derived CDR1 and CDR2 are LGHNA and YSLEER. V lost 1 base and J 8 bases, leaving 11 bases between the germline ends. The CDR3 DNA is TGCGCCAGCAGCCAAGCGGGAGGGTGGGAAAAACTGTTTTTT. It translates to CASSQAGGWEKLFF.

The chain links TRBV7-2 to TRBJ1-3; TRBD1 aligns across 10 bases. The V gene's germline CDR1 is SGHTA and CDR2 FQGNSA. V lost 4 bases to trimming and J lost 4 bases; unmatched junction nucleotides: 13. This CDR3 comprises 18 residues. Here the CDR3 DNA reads TGTGCCAGCAGCTCGGGGCATCCGGGACAGGGGTACGGAAACACCATATATTTT. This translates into CASSSGHPGQGYGNTIYF. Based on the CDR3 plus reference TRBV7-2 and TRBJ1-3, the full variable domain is GAGVSQSPSNKVTEKGKDVELRCDPISGHTALYWYRQSLGQGLEFLIYFQGNSAPDKSGLPSDRFSAERTGGSVSTLTIQRTQQEDSAVYLCASSSGHPGQGYGNTIYFGEGSWLTVV.

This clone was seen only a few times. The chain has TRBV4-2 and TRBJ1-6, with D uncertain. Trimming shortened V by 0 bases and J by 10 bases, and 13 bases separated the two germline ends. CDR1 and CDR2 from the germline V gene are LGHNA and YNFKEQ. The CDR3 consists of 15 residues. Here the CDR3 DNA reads TGTGCCAGCAGCCAAGACGCCCGGGGTGAGTCACCCCTCCACTTT. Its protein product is CASSQDARGESPLHF.

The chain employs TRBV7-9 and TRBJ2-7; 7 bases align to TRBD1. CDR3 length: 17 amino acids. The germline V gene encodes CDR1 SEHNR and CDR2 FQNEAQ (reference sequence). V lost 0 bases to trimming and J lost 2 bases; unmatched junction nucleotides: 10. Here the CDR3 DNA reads TGTGCCAGCAGCTTAGCGAGGGGGCCTATCTTAACCTACGAGCAGTACTTC. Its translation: CASSLARGPILTYEQYF.

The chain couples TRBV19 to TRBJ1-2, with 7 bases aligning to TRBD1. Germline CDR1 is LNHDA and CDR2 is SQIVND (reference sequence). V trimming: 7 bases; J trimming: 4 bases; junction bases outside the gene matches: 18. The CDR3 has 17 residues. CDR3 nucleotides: TGTGCCAGTACCCTACAACAAGACAGGGCTTCTATCTATGGCTACACCTTC. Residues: CASTLQQDRASIYGYTF.

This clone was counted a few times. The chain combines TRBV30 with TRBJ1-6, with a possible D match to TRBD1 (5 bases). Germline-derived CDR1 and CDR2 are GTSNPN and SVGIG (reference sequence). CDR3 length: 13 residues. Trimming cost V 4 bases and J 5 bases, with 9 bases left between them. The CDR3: CAWNGGDNSPLHF. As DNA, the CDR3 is TGTGCCTGGAACGGGGGAGATAATTCACCCCTCCACTTT.

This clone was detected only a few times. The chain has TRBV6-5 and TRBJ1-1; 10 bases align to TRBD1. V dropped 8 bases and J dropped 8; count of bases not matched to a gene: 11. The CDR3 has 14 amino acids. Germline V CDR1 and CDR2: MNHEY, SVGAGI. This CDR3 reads CASVGTGVMAEAFF. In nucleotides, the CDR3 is TGTGCCAGCGTTGGGACAGGGGTGATGGCGGAAGCTTTCTTT.

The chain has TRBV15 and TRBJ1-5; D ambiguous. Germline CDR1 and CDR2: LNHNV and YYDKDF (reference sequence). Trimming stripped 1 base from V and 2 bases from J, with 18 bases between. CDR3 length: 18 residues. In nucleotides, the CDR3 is TGTGCCACCAGCAGAGGGCCTTGGGGAGGGTTGGGCAATCAGCCCCAGCATTTT. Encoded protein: CATSRGPWGGLGNQPQHF.

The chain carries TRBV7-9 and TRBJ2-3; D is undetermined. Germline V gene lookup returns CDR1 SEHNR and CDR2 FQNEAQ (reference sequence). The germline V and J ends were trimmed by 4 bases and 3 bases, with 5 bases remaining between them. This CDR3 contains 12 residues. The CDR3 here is CASSYSTDTQYF. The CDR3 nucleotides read TGTGCCAGCAGCTATTCGACAGATACGCAGTATTTT.